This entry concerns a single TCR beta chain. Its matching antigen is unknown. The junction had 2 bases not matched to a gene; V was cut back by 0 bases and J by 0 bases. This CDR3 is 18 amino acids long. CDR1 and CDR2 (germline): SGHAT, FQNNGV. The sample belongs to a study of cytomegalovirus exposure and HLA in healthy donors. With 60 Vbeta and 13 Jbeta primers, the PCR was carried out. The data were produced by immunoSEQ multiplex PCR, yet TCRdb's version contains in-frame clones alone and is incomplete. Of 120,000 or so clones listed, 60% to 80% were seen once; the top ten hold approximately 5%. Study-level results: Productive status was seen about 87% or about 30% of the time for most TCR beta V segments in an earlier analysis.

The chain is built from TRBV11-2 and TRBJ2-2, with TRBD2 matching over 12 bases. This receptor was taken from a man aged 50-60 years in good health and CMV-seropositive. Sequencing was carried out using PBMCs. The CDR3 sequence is CASSLELAGGPNTGELFF. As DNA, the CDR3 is TGTGCCAGCAGCTTAGAGCTAGCGGGAGGGCCGAACACCGGGGAGCTGTTTTTT.